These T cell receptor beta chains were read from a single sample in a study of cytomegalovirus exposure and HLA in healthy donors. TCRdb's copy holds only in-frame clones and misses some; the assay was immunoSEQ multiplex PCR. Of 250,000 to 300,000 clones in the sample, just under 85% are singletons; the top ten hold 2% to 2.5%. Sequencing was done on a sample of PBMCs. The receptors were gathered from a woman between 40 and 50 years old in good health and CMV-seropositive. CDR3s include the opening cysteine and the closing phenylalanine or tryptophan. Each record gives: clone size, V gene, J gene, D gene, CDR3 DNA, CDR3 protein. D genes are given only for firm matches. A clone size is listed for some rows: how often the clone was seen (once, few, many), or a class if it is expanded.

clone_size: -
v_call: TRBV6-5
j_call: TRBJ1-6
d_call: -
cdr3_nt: TGTGCCAGCAGTTCGGGTCACGTTAATTCACCCCTCCACTTT
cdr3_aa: CASSSGHVNSPLHF

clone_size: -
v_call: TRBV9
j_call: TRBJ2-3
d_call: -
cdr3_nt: TGTGCCAGCAGCGTAGAGCTAGTCACAGATACGCAGTATTTT
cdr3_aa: CASSVELVTDTQYF

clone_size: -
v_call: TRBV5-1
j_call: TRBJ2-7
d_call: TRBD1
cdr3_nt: TGCGCCAGCAGACCTCCGGGACAGGGATACGAGCAGTACTTC
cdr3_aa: CASRPPGQGYEQYF

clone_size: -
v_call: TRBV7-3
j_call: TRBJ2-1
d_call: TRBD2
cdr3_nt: TGTGCCAGCAGCCCCGAGGGGACTAGCTCCTACAATGAGCAGTTCTTC
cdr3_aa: CASSPEGTSSYNEQFF

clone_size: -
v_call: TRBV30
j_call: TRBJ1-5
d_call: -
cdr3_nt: TGTGCCTGGAGAGGACAGCACAATCAGCCCCAGCATTTT
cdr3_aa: CAWRGQHNQPQHF

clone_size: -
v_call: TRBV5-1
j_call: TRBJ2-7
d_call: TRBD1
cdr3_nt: TGCGCCAGCAGCGCGACCGGGGGACAGGGGTCATACGAGCAGTACTTC
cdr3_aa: CASSATGGQGSYEQYF

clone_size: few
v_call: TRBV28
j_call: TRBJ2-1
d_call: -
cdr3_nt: TGTGCCAGCAGCCCCCTGGCTTACAATGAGCAGTTCTTC
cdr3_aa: CASSPLAYNEQFF

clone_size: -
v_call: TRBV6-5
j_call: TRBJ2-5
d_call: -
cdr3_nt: TGTGCCAGCAGTTACCGTGGACAGATGTACCAAGAGACCCAGTACTTC
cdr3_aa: CASSYRGQMYQETQYF

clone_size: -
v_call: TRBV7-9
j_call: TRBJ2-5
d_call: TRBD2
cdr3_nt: TGTGCCAGCAGCTCGGGGACTAGCGGCCCTACAGCAACAGAGACCCAGTACTTC
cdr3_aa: CASSSGTSGPTATETQYF

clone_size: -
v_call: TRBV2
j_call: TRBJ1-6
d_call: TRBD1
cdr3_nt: TGTGCCAGCAGTTCTCAGACAGGGAAGATAGGTTCACCCCTCCACTTT
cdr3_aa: CASSSQTGKIGSPLHF

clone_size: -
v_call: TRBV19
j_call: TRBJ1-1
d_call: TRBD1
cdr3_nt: TGTGCCAGTAGGGTGGACAGGGTGGCGAACACTGAAGCTTTCTTT
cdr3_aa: CASRVDRVANTEAFF

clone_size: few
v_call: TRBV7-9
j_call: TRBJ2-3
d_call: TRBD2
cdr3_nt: TGTGCCAGCAGCTTGAGCGGGAACACAGATACGCAGTATTTT
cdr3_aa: CASSLSGNTDTQYF

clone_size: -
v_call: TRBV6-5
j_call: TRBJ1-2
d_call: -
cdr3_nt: TGTGCCACGGGGGGGGCCCTAACTAACTATGGCTACACCTTC
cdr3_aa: CATGGALTNYGYTF

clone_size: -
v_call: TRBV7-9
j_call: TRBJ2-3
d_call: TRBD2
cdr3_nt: TGTGCCAGCAGCCCCGGACTAGGGGCAGATACGCAGTATTTT
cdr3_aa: CASSPGLGADTQYF

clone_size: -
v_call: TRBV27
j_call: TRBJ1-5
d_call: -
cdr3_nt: TGTGCCAGCAGCACGGTCCCGCCGACAGTTGGGGTTAATCAGCCCCAGCATTTT
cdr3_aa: CASSTVPPTVGVNQPQHF

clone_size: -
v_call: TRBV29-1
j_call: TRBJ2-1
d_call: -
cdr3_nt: TGCAGCGTAAGGATTCCGGGCGGGGATGAGCAGTTCTTC
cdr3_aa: CSVRIPGGDEQFF